These 30 T cell receptor beta chains were all obtained from the same sample, sequenced in a study of CD8 T cells in Susac syndrome. Reverse transcription of 0.5 to 1 ug RNA was performed with random hexamers. TCRdb called the immunoSEQ multiplex PCR reads again in MiXCR, with one record for every CDR3 protein. The repertoire holds 170,000 or so distinct CDR3 sequences, with about 93% as singletons. Sequencing was performed on CD4+ T cells from PBMCs. Receptors were obtained from a human donor with multiple sclerosis.

This sequence joins TRBV7-2 and TRBJ2-1, with 10 positions matching TRBD1. CDR3 size: 15 residues. In germline, CDR1 is SGHTA, CDR2 FQGNSA. V was clipped by 7 bases and J by 3 bases; unmatched bases: 6. CDR3: CASTTDRGNYNEQFF. CDR3 nucleotide sequence: TGTGCCAGCACCACGGACAGGGGGAACTACAATGAGCAGTTCTTC.

DNA for the CDR3: TGTGCCAGCAGTTTCCAATTTGGTAGGATAGAAAAACTGTTTTTT. Translated, it gives CASSFQFGRIEKLFF. The gene calls are TRBV12-3 or TRBV12-4 and TRBJ1-4; D is unresolved. The CDR3 runs 15 residues. Between the trimmed V and J ends, which lost 3 bases and 8 bases, there was a span of 16 bases.

The J gene is TRBJ1-1, the V gene TRBV19, with D possibly TRBD1 on 6 matching bases. V was clipped by 2 bases and J by 9 bases, with 13 bases between them. This CDR3 region has 13 residues. Germline values: CDR1 LNHDA, CDR2 SQIVND (reference sequence). CDR3 region: CASSITDRRQAFF. The CDR3 nucleotides read TGTGCCAGTAGTATAACGGACAGACGTCAAGCTTTCTTT.

The chain joins TRBV3-1 to TRBJ2-1; 8 bases fit TRBD2. V trimming: 8 bases; J trimming: 6 bases; junction bases outside the gene matches: 12. The CDR3 extends over 15 amino acids. CDR1 and CDR2 (germline): LGHDT, YNNKEL (reference sequence). CDR3: CASALGGAAINEQFF. The CDR3 DNA is TGTGCCAGCGCCCTCGGGGGGGCCGCGATCAATGAGCAGTTCTTC.

This clonotype occurred once. The J gene is TRBJ1-5, the V gene TRBV7-3; D might be TRBD1 (5 bases). This CDR3 comprises 16 residues. V lost 5 bases and J lost 1, with 15 bases in between. Germline lookup yields CDR1 SGHTA and CDR2 FQGTGA. The CDR3 region is CASSPSGGGSNQPQHF. In DNA, the CDR3 is TGTGCCAGCAGCCCGTCGGGTGGGGGAAGCAATCAGCCCCAGCATTTT. Drawing the rest from reference TRBV7-3 and TRBJ1-5, the complete variable domain is GAGVSQTPSNKVTEKGKYVELRCDPISGHTALYWYRQSLGQGPEFLIYFQGTGAADDSGLPNDRFFAVRPEGSVSTLKIQRTERGDSAVYLCASSPSGGGSNQPQHFGDGTRLSIL.

The chain is built from TRBV6-1 and TRBJ1-6; 8 nucleotides line up with TRBD1. CDR1 is MNHNS, CDR2 SASEGT, per germline. The ends lost 8 bases at V and 4 bases at J; junction bases unmatched: 1. The CDR3 is 13 amino acids. CDR3 nucleotides: TGTGCCAGCCGACAGGGGTATAATTCACCCCTCCACTTT. Amino acid sequence: CASRQGYNSPLHF.

This sequence joins TRBV5-6 and TRBJ2-2; D is possibly TRBD2 (6 bases). Trimming stripped 0 bases from V and 4 bases from J, with 13 bases between. This CDR3 spans 16 amino acids. Germline values: CDR1 SGHDT, CDR2 YYEEEE. The CDR3 nucleotides read TGTGCCAGCAGCTTGGGGGGGGAACGTAGCACCGGGGAGCTGTTTTTT. Its protein is CASSLGGERSTGELFF.

The gene calls are TRBV7-8 and TRBJ2-2, with 8 nucleotides matching TRBD1. This CDR3 contains 15 residues. V dropped 2 bases and J dropped 6; count of bases not matched to a gene: 5. CDR1 SGHVS and CDR2 FQNEAQ come from the germline V gene. The CDR3 here is CASSLPGQGPGELFF. CDR3 DNA: TGTGCCAGCAGCTTACCAGGACAGGGCCCCGGGGAGCTGTTTTTT.

The gene calls are TRBV5-1 and TRBJ2-7; D may be TRBD2 (6 bases). CDR1 is SGHRS, CDR2 YFSETQ, per germline. V lost 1 base, J lost 6 bases, and 23 bases lay in between. This CDR3 region has 17 residues. The CDR3 here is CASSLRGDWRGLTEQYF. CDR3 in DNA: TGCGCCAGCAGCTTGAGGGGCGACTGGCGGGGTTTGACCGAGCAGTACTTC.

The chain joins TRBV28 to TRBJ1-1; D is unresolved. Germline CDR1 reads MDHEN; CDR2 reads SYDVKM. The ends were cut back, 6 bases at V and 0 bases at J, with 8 bases in the middle. The CDR3 totals 13 residues. The CDR3 loop is CASRRTMNTEAFF. CDR3 nucleotide sequence: TGTGCCAGCAGACGGACGATGAACACTGAAGCTTTCTTT.

The chain has TRBV6-2 or TRBV6-3 and TRBJ2-7; D is undetermined. This CDR3 has 14 residues. V shed 7 bases and J shed 6 bases, with 19 bases lying between them. Germline V CDR1 and CDR2: MNHEY, SVGEGT. The CDR3 DNA reads as TGTGCCAGCATTGGCGGACCGGGTAGGAGCGAGCAGTACTTC. Translation gives CASIGGPGRSEQYF.

J is TRBJ2-7 and V is TRBV19; TRBD2 is a possible D gene (5 bases). With 5 bases removed from V and 4 bases from J, the gap between germline ends came to 12 bases. This CDR3 is 13 amino acids long. Per the germline V gene, CDR1 is LNHDA and CDR2 is SQIVND (reference sequence). CDR3 amino acids: CASSDRPGYEQYF. In DNA, the CDR3 is TGTGCCAGTAGTGACCGACCGGGATACGAGCAGTACTTC.

The rearrangement links TRBV6-2 or TRBV6-3 to TRBJ2-7, with D perhaps TRBD1 (6 bases). This CDR3 spans 12 amino acids. Trimming left V 8 bases short and J 3 bases short, with 11 bases between. The germline V gene has CDR1 MNHEY and CDR2 SVGEGT. CDR3 in amino acids: CASRDNVYEQYF. The CDR3 DNA reads TGTGCCAGCCGGGACAACGTCTACGAGCAGTACTTC.

This clonotype came up once. The rearrangement joins TRBV5-1 to TRBJ2-2; TRBD2 matches 15 bases. This CDR3 contains 17 residues. CDR1 is SGHRS and CDR2 is YFSETQ in the germline V gene. Trimming removed 4 bases from V and 6 bases from J; junction bases left unmatched: 7. The CDR3 loop is CASSVAGLAGGPGELFF. The CDR3 DNA reads TGCGCCAGCAGCGTAGCCGGACTAGCGGGGGGGCCCGGGGAGCTGTTTTTT.

The CDR3: CASRPGQPGTYEQYF. The CDR3 DNA follows: TGTGCCAGCAGACCAGGACAGCCCGGCACCTACGAGCAGTACTTC. The chain is built from TRBV2 and TRBJ2-7, with D perhaps TRBD1 (6 bases). V was shortened by 6 bases and J by 2 bases, with 17 bases between the two germline ends. Germline V lookup: CDR1 SNHLY, CDR2 FYNNEI. The CDR3 is 15 residues long.

The V and J genes are TRBV6-5 and TRBJ2-2, with 7 bases matching TRBD1. The trim removed 6 bases at V and 4 bases at J, leaving 5 bases unmatched. The CDR3 is made up of 14 amino acids. The germline V gene encodes CDR1 MNHEY and CDR2 SVGAGI. As DNA, the CDR3 is TGTGCCAGCAGAACGGGACAGTTCACCGGGGAGCTGTTTTTT. Translated, it gives CASRTGQFTGELFF.

The genes are TRBV3-1 and TRBJ1-5; unclear D gene. Germline CDR1 and CDR2: LGHDT and YNNKEL (reference sequence). V lost 4 bases and J 0 bases, leaving 7 bases between the germline ends. The CDR3 contains 14 residues. The CDR3 sequence: CASSLTVSNQPQHF. In DNA form, the CDR3 reads TGTGCCAGCAGCCTCACGGTTAGCAATCAGCCCCAGCATTTT.

This chain connects TRBV7-2 to TRBJ2-1; 8 bases match TRBD1. The CDR3 totals 15 residues. Germline V CDR1 and CDR2: SGHTA, FQGNSA. Unmatched junction bases numbered 8, after V lost 0 bases and J lost 10 bases. CDR3 coding DNA: TGTGCCAGCAGCTTAGCGCTCGGCAGGGGGCGCGAGCAGTTCTTC. Its translation: CASSLALGRGREQFF. Full variable domain (remainder filled in from reference TRBV7-2 and TRBJ2-1): GAGVSQSPSNKVTEKGKDVELRCDPISGHTALYWYRQSLGQGLEFLIYFQGNSAPDKSGLPSDRFSAERTGGSVSTLTIQRTQQEDSAVYLCASSLALGRGREQFFGPGTRLTVL.

V gene TRBV12-3 or TRBV12-4 combines with J gene TRBJ1-6; 9 nucleotides match TRBD1. The CDR3 covers 15 residues. Trimming removed 6 bases from V and 9 bases from J; junction bases left unmatched: 9. In DNA form, the CDR3 reads TGTGCCAGCAGCCGGATCGGACAGGGGATTTCACCCCTCCACTTT. Protein product: CASSRIGQGISPLHF.

The chain carries TRBV5-1 and TRBJ2-5; 8 nucleotides align to TRBD1. With 4 bases clipped from V and 1 base from J, the junction kept 6 bases outside the gene matches. Germline V CDR1 and CDR2: SGHRS, YFSETQ. The length of the CDR3 is 15 residues. The CDR3, as DNA: TGCGCCAGCAGCCGTACAGGGGGTCTCCAAGAGACCCAGTACTTC. Translated, it gives CASSRTGGLQETQYF. The full variable domain, in which reference TRBV5-1 and TRBJ2-5 provide the parts outside the CDR3, is KAGVTQTPRYLIKTRGQQVTLSCSPISGHRSVSWYQQTPGQGLQFLFEYFSETQRNKGNFPGRFSGRQFSNSRSEMNVSTLELGDSALYLCASSRTGGLQETQYFGPGTRLLVL.

V is TRBV4-3 and J is TRBJ2-1, with a possible D match to TRBD1 (6 bases). This CDR3 spans 15 amino acids. Germline values: CDR1 LGHNA, CDR2 YSLEER. The V end lost 4 bases, the J end lost 0 bases, and 10 bases lay between the germline ends. The CDR3 protein is CASSRYRDSYNEQFF. DNA of the CDR3: TGCGCCAGCAGCCGCTACAGGGACTCCTACAATGAGCAGTTCTTC.

The chain is built from TRBV29-1 and TRBJ2-7, with TRBD1 matching 10 bases. Unmatched junction bases numbered 10, after V lost 6 bases and J lost 2 bases. CDR3 length equals 15 residues. From germline, CDR1 is SQVTM and CDR2 ANQGSEA. CDR3 region: CSVVRDRGYPYEQYF. The CDR3 nucleotides read TGCAGCGTCGTCCGGGACAGGGGCTACCCCTACGAGCAGTACTTC.

This chain joins TRBV7-3 and TRBJ2-2, with D unclear. V lost 5 bases and J 7 bases, leaving 11 bases between the germline ends. The CDR3 covers 13 residues. The V gene's germline CDR1 is SGHTA and CDR2 FQGTGA. The CDR3 loop reads CASSMTLHGELFF. CDR3 coding DNA: TGTGCCAGCAGCATGACCCTCCACGGGGAGCTGTTTTTT. Drawing the rest from reference TRBV7-3 and TRBJ2-2, the complete variable domain is GAGVSQTPSNKVTEKGKYVELRCDPISGHTALYWYRQSLGQGPEFLIYFQGTGAADDSGLPNDRFFAVRPEGSVSTLKIQRTERGDSAVYLCASSMTLHGELFFGEGSRLTVL.

The rearrangement links TRBV20-1 to TRBJ2-7, with 11 nucleotides matching TRBD2. The CDR3 length is 13 residues. Germline V CDR1 and CDR2: DFQATT, SNEGSKA (reference sequence). The V gene end was trimmed by 5 bases and the J gene end by 3 bases; junction bases not matched to a gene: 3. CDR3 amino acids: CSAGTSGYYEQYF. CDR3 DNA sequence: TGCAGTGCTGGGACTAGCGGATACTACGAGCAGTACTTC.

The rearrangement links TRBV2 to TRBJ2-7; D perhaps matches TRBD2 (6 bases). Germline V gene data show CDR1 as SNHLY and CDR2 as FYNNEI. Trimming stripped 5 bases from V and 3 bases from J, with 17 bases between. The CDR3 is 15 amino acids. CDR3 in amino acids: CASSFEPSGLYEQYF. The CDR3 DNA reads as TGTGCCAGCAGTTTCGAGCCCTCGGGACTCTACGAGCAGTACTTC.

V gene TRBV12-3 or TRBV12-4 combines with J gene TRBJ2-7; D may be TRBD1 (5 bases). The V gene lost 3 bases and the J gene lost 4 bases, with 10 bases spanning the gap. This CDR3 comprises 13 residues. CDR3 loop: CASSFQGRYEQYF. The CDR3 nucleotides read TGTGCCAGCAGTTTTCAGGGTCGATACGAGCAGTACTTC.

The rearrangement links TRBV5-1 to TRBJ2-5; a possible D gene is TRBD2 (5 bases). The CDR3 contains 15 residues. Germline V gene lookup returns CDR1 SGHRS and CDR2 YFSETQ. The ends were cut back, 4 bases at V and 7 bases at J, with 20 bases in the middle. CDR3 nucleotides: TGCGCCAGCAGCCCCTGGACCGAGGGCTTTGGGACCCAGTACTTC. Residues: CASSPWTEGFGTQYF.

The V and J genes are TRBV12-3 or TRBV12-4 and TRBJ1-3, with D hard to call. This CDR3 comprises 13 residues. V lost 7 bases and J 4 bases, leaving 11 bases between the germline ends. The CDR3 loop is CASNFPTGNTIYF. The DNA for the CDR3 is TGTGCCAGCAACTTCCCCACGGGAAACACCATATATTTT.

The chain couples TRBV28 to TRBJ2-7; D is perhaps TRBD1 (6 bases). The CDR3 runs 13 residues. V was trimmed by 6 bases and J by 7 bases, leaving 16 bases between them. CDR1 and CDR2 from the germline V gene are MDHEN and SYDVKM. CDR3 loop: CASRPQGPREQYF. DNA of the CDR3: TGTGCCAGCAGACCCCAGGGGCCGAGGGAGCAGTACTTC. The full variable domain, in which reference TRBV28 and TRBJ2-7 provide the parts outside the CDR3, is DVKVTQSSRYLVKRTGEKVFLECVQDMDHENMFWYRQDPGLGLRLIYFSYDVKMKEKGDIPEGYSVSREKKERFSLILESASTNQTSMYLCASRPQGPREQYFGPGTRLTVT.

The V gene is TRBV12-3 or TRBV12-4, the J gene TRBJ1-2, with D uncertain. The CDR3 consists of 14 residues. V lost 6 bases and J lost 0, with 11 bases in between. CDR3 region: CASSQQLANYGYTF. CDR3 coding DNA: TGTGCCAGCAGCCAGCAACTAGCTAACTATGGCTACACCTTC.